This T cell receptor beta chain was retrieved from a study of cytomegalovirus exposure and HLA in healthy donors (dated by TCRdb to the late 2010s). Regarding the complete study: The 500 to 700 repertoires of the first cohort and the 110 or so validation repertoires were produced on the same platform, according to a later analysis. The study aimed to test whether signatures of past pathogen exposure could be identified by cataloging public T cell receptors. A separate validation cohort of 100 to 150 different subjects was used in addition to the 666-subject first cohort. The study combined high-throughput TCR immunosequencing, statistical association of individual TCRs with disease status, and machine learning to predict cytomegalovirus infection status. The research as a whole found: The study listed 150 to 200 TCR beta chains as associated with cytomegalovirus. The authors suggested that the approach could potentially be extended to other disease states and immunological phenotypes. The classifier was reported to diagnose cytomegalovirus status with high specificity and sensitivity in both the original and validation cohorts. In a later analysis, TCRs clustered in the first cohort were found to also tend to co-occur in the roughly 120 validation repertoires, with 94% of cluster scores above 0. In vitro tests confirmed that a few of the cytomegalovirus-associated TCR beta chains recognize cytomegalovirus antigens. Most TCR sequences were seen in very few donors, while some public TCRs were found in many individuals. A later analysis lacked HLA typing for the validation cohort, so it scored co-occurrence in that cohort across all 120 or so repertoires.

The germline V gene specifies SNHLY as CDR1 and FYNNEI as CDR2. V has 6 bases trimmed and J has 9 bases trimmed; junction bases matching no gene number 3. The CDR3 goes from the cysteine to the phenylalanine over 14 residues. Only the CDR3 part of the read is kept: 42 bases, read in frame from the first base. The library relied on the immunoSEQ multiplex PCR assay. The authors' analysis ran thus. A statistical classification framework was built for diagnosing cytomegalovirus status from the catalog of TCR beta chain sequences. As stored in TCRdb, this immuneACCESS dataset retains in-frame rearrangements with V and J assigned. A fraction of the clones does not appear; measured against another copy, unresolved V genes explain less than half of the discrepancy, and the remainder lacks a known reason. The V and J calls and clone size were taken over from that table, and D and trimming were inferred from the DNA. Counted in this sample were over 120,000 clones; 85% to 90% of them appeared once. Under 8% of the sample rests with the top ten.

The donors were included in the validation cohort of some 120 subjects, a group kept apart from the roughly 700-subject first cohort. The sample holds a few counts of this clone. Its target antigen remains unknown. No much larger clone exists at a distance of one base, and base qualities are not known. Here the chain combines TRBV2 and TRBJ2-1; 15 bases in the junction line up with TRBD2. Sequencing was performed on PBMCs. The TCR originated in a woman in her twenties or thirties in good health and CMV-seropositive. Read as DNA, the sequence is TGTGCCAGCAGCCGGACTAGCGGGAGGGTTGAGCAGTTCTTC. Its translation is CASSRTSGRVEQFF.